This TCR beta chain was sequenced for a study of STAT3 mutations in large granular lymphocyte leukemia. The protocol was immunoSEQ multiplex PCR, while the TCRdb copy is restricted to in-frame clones and leaves out a portion. The sample gives roughly 25,000 clones, 94% of which show up once; approximately 6% is in the top ten. As regards this clone: The antigen is undetermined.

V was cut by 0 bases and J by 9 bases, with 3 bases left in between. This CDR3 is built from 11 residues. Germline assignment: CDR1 GTSNPN and CDR2 SVGIG (reference sequence). General study points: Every T-LGLL patient had at least one immunodominant TCRbeta clonotype.

Sequenced input: peripheral blood mononuclear cells. The TCR comes from a middle-aged man with T-cell large granular lymphocyte leukemia. Some clones in this sample may be carry-over from other donors' samples. The J gene is TRBJ1-6, the V gene TRBV30, with no clear D. Here the CDR3 reads CAWSVVSPLHF. CDR3 bases: TGTGCCTGGAGTGTAGTTTCACCCCTCCACTTT.